A single sample gave rise to the 26 T cell receptor beta chains below, sequenced in a study of naive and memory T cell subsets. Two oligonucleotides, mixed equimolar, formed the beta constant-region primer covering TRBC1 and TRBC2. TCRdb independently ran MiXCR on the UMI-ligation and nested PCR reads; one entry per CDR3 protein. This sample carries around 30,000 distinct CDR3 sequences, about 10% of them seen once, and the ten largest clones take more than 15%. The sequencing sample was made of effector memory CD4+ T cells from blood. Subset given: effector memory, CD45RA- CD27-. The receptor set was obtained from a human donor in good health.

This clonotype appeared a few times. The chain links TRBV30 to TRBJ1-1; a weak D match, TRBD1 (5 bases). Germline CDR1 is GTSNPN and CDR2 is SVGIG (reference sequence). V was trimmed by 5 bases and J by 0 bases, leaving 10 bases between them. CDR3 size: 13 residues. CDR3 amino acids: CAWQGHMNTEAFF. As DNA, the CDR3 is TGTGCCTGGCAGGGCCACATGAACACTGAAGCTTTCTTT.

This clonotype was observed a few times. The chain carries TRBV4-3 and TRBJ2-3, with a possible D match to TRBD2 (7 bases). There are 17 residues in the CDR3. V gave up 0 bases and J gave up 2 bases, with 15 bases separating them. Per germline, CDR1 LGHNA and CDR2 YSLEER. The CDR3 nucleotides read TGCGCCAGCAGCCAAGATCACGGGGGGCGCACCACAGATACGCAGTATTTT. Protein sequence: CASSQDHGGRTTDTQYF.

The chain joins TRBV20-1 to TRBJ2-2; 7 bases agree with TRBD2. V shed 3 bases and J 1 base; nucleotides not matched to a gene: 2. This CDR3 region has 14 residues. Germline V gene lookup returns CDR1 DFQATT and CDR2 SNEGSKA (reference sequence). The CDR3 spells CSARASGNTGELFF. The CDR3 nucleotides are TGCAGTGCTAGGGCTAGCGGGAACACCGGGGAGCTGTTTTTT.

A few counts support this clonotype. This chain links TRBV27 with TRBJ1-5; TRBD1 is a possible D gene (6 bases). CDR3 length equals 13 residues. Germline-derived CDR1 and CDR2 are MNHEY and SMNVEV (reference sequence). Trimming left V 3 bases short and J 8 bases short, with 11 bases between. CDR3 residues: CASSFTRQEPQHF. The CDR3 nucleotides are TGTGCCAGCAGTTTCACCAGACAGGAGCCCCAGCATTTT.

This clonotype occurred a few times. The V call is TRBV7-3, the J call TRBJ2-1; weak D call: TRBD2 (6 bases). Per the germline V gene, CDR1 is SGHTA and CDR2 is FQGTGA. There are 13 residues in the CDR3. Trimming took 1 base from V and 8 from J, leaving 9 bases between them. CDR3 loop: CASSLRRGDEQFF. CDR3 in DNA: TGTGCCAGCAGCTTAAGGAGGGGCGATGAGCAGTTCTTC.

This clonotype came up many times. The chain carries TRBV12-3 or TRBV12-4 and TRBJ1-2, with TRBD1 matching over 8 bases. This CDR3 comprises 14 residues. V gave up 6 bases and J gave up 6 bases; unmatched junction bases: 9. CDR3 sequence reads: CASSPRQGRNGYTF. In DNA form, the CDR3 reads TGTGCCAGCAGCCCCCGACAGGGGAGGAATGGCTACACCTTC.

This clonotype is medium-sized in the sample. The chain uses TRBV3-1 and TRBJ2-1; D not resolved. This CDR3 is built from 14 residues. The germline V and J ends were trimmed by 2 bases and 6 bases, with 11 bases remaining between them. The V gene's germline CDR1 is LGHDT and CDR2 YNNKEL (reference sequence). This CDR3 is CASSQQSTANEQFF. Written as DNA, the CDR3 is TGTGCCAGCAGCCAACAGTCAACAGCCAATGAGCAGTTCTTC.

This clonotype was observed a handful of times. The chain has TRBV20-1 and TRBJ2-3; D is perhaps TRBD1 or TRBD2 (6 bases each). Trimming shortened V by 7 bases and J by 2 bases, and 10 bases separated the two germline ends. The CDR3 covers 12 residues. Germline V gene sequence: CDR1 DFQATT, CDR2 SNEGSKA (reference sequence). CDR3 residues: CSGRGATDTQYF. The CDR3 DNA sequence: TGCAGTGGTAGGGGGGCCACAGATACGCAGTATTTT.

This clonotype was recorded many times. The chain joins TRBV20-1 to TRBJ2-1; D unresolved. CDR3 length: 12 residues. The germline V and J ends were trimmed by 2 bases and 5 bases, with 7 bases remaining between them. Germline-derived CDR1 and CDR2 are DFQATT and SNEGSKA (reference sequence). CDR3: CSARITNNEQFF. CDR3 nucleotides: TGCAGTGCTAGAATCACAAACAATGAGCAGTTCTTC.

The V and J genes are TRBV7-9 and TRBJ1-1; a weak D match, TRBD1 (6 bases). There are 12 residues in the CDR3. V was cut by 5 bases and J by 6 bases, with 10 bases left in between. In germline, CDR1 is SEHNR, CDR2 FQNEAQ (reference sequence). The CDR3 spells CASSRQESEAFF. The CDR3 region has the DNA TGTGCCAGCAGCCGACAGGAGTCTGAAGCTTTCTTT.

V usage is TRBV19 and J usage is TRBJ2-7; no reliable D call. The CDR3 runs to 12 residues. V dropped 6 bases and J dropped 4 bases, with 10 bases sitting between them. Germline-derived CDR1 and CDR2 are LNHDA and SQIVND (reference sequence). The DNA of the CDR3 is TGTGCCAGTAGAGGCTACGGATACGAGCAGTACTTC. Translation: CASRGYGYEQYF. Variable domain in full (rest from reference TRBV19 and TRBJ2-7): DGGITQSPKYLFRKEGQNVTLSCEQNLNHDAMYWYRQDPGQGLRLIYYSQIVNDFQKGDIAEGYSVSREKKESFPLTVTSAQKNPTAFYLCASRGYGYEQYFGPGTRLTVT.

This clonotype was detected many times. The gene calls are TRBV28 and TRBJ2-1; D may be TRBD2 (5 bases). The CDR3 runs 11 residues. The V end lost 3 bases, the J end lost 12 bases, and 9 bases lay between the germline ends. CDR1 is MDHEN, CDR2 SYDVKM, per germline. The CDR3 DNA reads TGTGCCAGCAGTTTTGAAGCGGTGCAGTTCTTC. Its protein is CASSFEAVQFF.

This chain joins TRBV7-2 and TRBJ1-5; unclear D gene. CDR1 is SGHTA, CDR2 FQGNSA, per germline. This CDR3 has 11 residues. V lost 4 bases and J lost 13, with 11 bases in between. CDR3 nucleotide sequence: TGTGCCAGCAGCTACGGGGAGGGACAGCATTTT. Residues: CASSYGEGQHF.

This clonotype came up many times. The J gene is TRBJ2-1, the V gene TRBV10-3; TRBD1 agrees at 8 bases. The CDR3 length is 17 residues. Germline V gene lookup returns CDR1 ENHRY and CDR2 SYGVKD. J was trimmed by 2 bases and V by 11 bases; bases with no gene match: 17. In DNA form, the CDR3 reads TGTGCCCACCGGGCAGGGGGCGAGTCGGGGACCTACAATGAGCAGTTCTTC. It encodes CAHRAGGESGTYNEQFF.

The chain joins TRBV5-1 to TRBJ2-3; D could derive from TRBD1 or TRBD2 (6 bases each). From germline, CDR1 is SGHRS and CDR2 YFSETQ. V lost 7 bases and J lost 5, with 17 bases in between. The CDR3 sequence is 14 residues long. The CDR3 bases are TGCGCCAGCGAGGGGTCGGGGGCTGAAGATACGCAGTATTTT. This encodes CASEGSGAEDTQYF.

This clonotype was recorded many times. This chain uses TRBV6-2 or TRBV6-3 with TRBJ1-1; D is ambiguous. CDR1 MNHEY and CDR2 SVGEGT come from the germline V gene. The CDR3 is 15 amino acids. The germline V and J ends were trimmed by 8 bases and 4 bases, with 20 bases remaining between them. CDR3 nucleotide sequence: TGTGCCAGCCGCAAGGTCGGAAGGGAGACCACTGAAGCTTTCTTT. Translating gives CASRKVGRETTEAFF.

This clonotype was detected a few times. The chain carries TRBV7-2 and TRBJ2-1, with 7 nucleotides matching TRBD1. Germline values: CDR1 SGHTA, CDR2 FQGNSA. V shed 8 bases and J 6 bases; nucleotides not matched to a gene: 10. This CDR3 region has 14 residues. This CDR3 reads CASLLTRDSNEQFF. The CDR3 bases are TGTGCCAGCCTTCTCACACGGGACAGCAATGAGCAGTTCTTC. The variable domain in full, completed from reference TRBV7-2 and TRBJ2-1, reads GAGVSQSPSNKVTEKGKDVELRCDPISGHTALYWYRQSLGQGLEFLIYFQGNSAPDKSGLPSDRFSAERTGGSVSTLTIQRTQQEDSAVYLCASLLTRDSNEQFFGPGTRLTVL.

This clonotype appeared many times. The V call is TRBV7-7, the J call TRBJ2-1, with D perhaps matching TRBD1 or TRBD2 (6 bases each). Germline CDR1 and CDR2: SSHAT and FNYEAQ (reference sequence). V was clipped by 4 bases and J by 12 bases, with 16 bases between them. The CDR3 contains 13 residues. The CDR3 reads CASSSSSQGGQFF. For the CDR3, the DNA is TGTGCCAGCAGCTCTTCATCACAGGGAGGGCAGTTCTTC.

This clonotype was detected a few times. The V and J genes are TRBV10-3 and TRBJ1-1, with D possibly being TRBD1 (5 bases). V lost 3 bases and J 4 bases, leaving 12 bases between the germline ends. CDR1 is ENHRY and CDR2 is SYGVKD in the germline V gene. This CDR3 comprises 14 residues. CDR3 sequence (DNA): TGTGCCATCAGTGACAGGGACGGGGGCACTGAAGCTTTCTTT. Translated: CAISDRDGGTEAFF.

Ten or more counts support this clonotype. The chain recombines TRBV5-1 with TRBJ1-3, with TRBD1 identical over 12 bases. CDR3 length equals 17 residues. The germline gives CDR1 SGHRS, CDR2 YFSETQ. The V and J ends lost 4 bases and 0 bases, in that order; junction bases with no gene match: 5. CDR3: CASSPGTGGASGNTIYF. CDR3 nucleotide sequence: TGCGCCAGCAGCCCTGGGACAGGGGGCGCCTCTGGAAACACCATATATTTT.

The chain employs TRBV28 and TRBJ1-1; no clear D. Germline V gives CDR1 MDHEN, CDR2 SYDVKM. V dropped 6 bases and J dropped 6 bases, with 11 bases sitting between them. This CDR3 has 12 residues. CDR3 sequence: CASRPGWSEAFF. The CDR3, as DNA: TGTGCCAGCAGACCGGGGTGGTCTGAAGCTTTCTTT.

This clonotype was picked up many times. CDR3 DNA sequence: TGCAGTGCGAATTTGGGGTTGTGGGCGGGAGGGAATGAGCAGTTCTTC. Its translation: CSANLGLWAGGNEQFF. This rearrangement joins TRBV20-1 to TRBJ2-1; 9 bases are a match to TRBD2. Losses at the gene ends were 6 bases for V and 7 bases for J; bases not matched to a gene: 16. This CDR3 has 16 amino acids. Germline assignment: CDR1 DFQATT and CDR2 SNEGSKA (reference sequence).

Only a few counts were recorded for this clonotype. The chain recombines TRBV20-1 with TRBJ1-1, with unresolved D. Germline CDR1 DFQATT, CDR2 SNEGSKA (reference sequence). V dropped 0 bases and J dropped 4 bases, with 9 bases sitting between them. CDR3 length: 13 residues. The CDR3 reads CSARDLRTTEAFF. CDR3 in DNA: TGCAGTGCTAGAGATCTTCGAACCACTGAAGCTTTCTTT.

The CDR3 reads CASGSTGGTEAFF. The CDR3 region has the DNA TGTGCCAGCGGAAGTACAGGGGGCACTGAAGCTTTCTTT. The genes are TRBV3-1 and TRBJ1-1; 8 bases line up with TRBD1. The J segment lost 4 bases and the V segment lost 8 bases, leaving 6 bases of the junction unmatched. Germline V lookup: CDR1 LGHDT, CDR2 YNNKEL (reference sequence). This CDR3 region has 13 residues.

This rearrangement joins TRBV27 to TRBJ2-5; D remains ambiguous. Trimming took 3 bases from V and 4 from J, leaving 9 bases between them. CDR1 is MNHEY, CDR2 SMNVEV, per germline (reference sequence). CDR3 length: 13 amino acids. The CDR3, as DNA: TGTGCCAGCAGTTTTCAATGGGGAGAGACCCAGTACTTC. It is translated as CASSFQWGETQYF.

This clonotype was seen a few times. The chain links TRBV19 to TRBJ2-2, with 7 bases fitting TRBD1. V lost 6 bases and J lost 5; bases outside the gene matches: 6. Germline loops: CDR1 LNHDA, CDR2 SQIVND (reference sequence). The CDR3 sequence is 14 residues long. CDR3 bases: TGTGCCAGTAGCCCGGGACAGAGGACCGGGGAGCTGTTTTTT. Translated, it gives CASSPGQRTGELFF. The complete variable domain, with remaining parts taken from reference TRBV19 and TRBJ2-2, reads DGGITQSPKYLFRKEGQNVTLSCEQNLNHDAMYWYRQDPGQGLRLIYYSQIVNDFQKGDIAEGYSVSREKKESFPLTVTSAQKNPTAFYLCASSPGQRTGELFFGEGSRLTVL.